This TCR beta chain was retrieved from a study of shared clonotypes between healthy human individuals. Study-level findings and limits: Memory subsets generally showed lower estimated richness than naive subsets. The represented genetic and exposure-history diversity was limited by the small number of donors.

CDR3 length: 15 residues. Germline assignment: CDR1 GTSNPN and CDR2 SVGIG (reference sequence). The ends lost 5 bases at V and 4 bases at J; junction bases unmatched: 4. A deep-level run was used for the assay. Libraries were prepared by immunoSEQ multiplex PCR; TCRdb keeps only in-frame clonotypes and omits some of them. The sample lists about 1 million clones; 65% to 75% were seen once. This clone was seen repeatedly, ten times or more. Its antigen is undetermined. The chain carries TRBV30 and TRBJ2-3; 15 nucleotides align to TRBD2. The sequencing input was memory CD4+ T cells sorted from blood. Subset in this sample: CD45RA-negative fraction. The clonotype originates from a man younger than 35 in good health. The CDR3 nucleotides read TGTGCCTGGCGGACTAGCGGGAGGGGCCCAGATACGCAGTATTTT. Its translation: CAWRTSGRGPDTQYF.